This T cell receptor beta chain is drawn from a study of T-cell memory formation after mild COVID-19 (dated by TCRdb to about 2021). For context, the study as a whole: TCR sequence clusters from the two donors were largely donor specific. In two donors, T-cell clones that expanded and contracted after mild COVID-19 were followed by sequencing TCRalpha and TCRbeta repertoires longitudinally. Two young, previously healthy adult volunteers made up the cohort, one male and one female.

PBMCs were isolated by Ficoll-Paque density gradient centrifugation. CDR1 and CDR2 are read off the germline V gene (reference sequence) as LNHDA and SQIVND. From the cysteine up to the phenylalanine, the CDR3 has a length of 15 residues. Only CDR3 DNA is held: 45 bases, read in frame from base 1. V is reduced by 4 bases and J by 3 bases, leaving a spacing of 13 bases between them. Sequenced using an Illumina NovaSeq 6000. Using 5'RACE with constant-segment primers, TCRalpha and TCRbeta cDNA libraries were constructed, with sample barcodes and unique molecular identifiers added in the process. Trizol reagent was used to extract RNA from every sample. Amplification of the libraries took two PCR steps, and the second step added a second sample barcode plus Illumina TruSeq adapters. Sequencing of the libraries was done on an Illumina NovaSeq, producing 2 x 150 bp paired-end reads. The authors' pipeline ran thus. The reads were demultiplexed and collapsed into UMI-guided consensus sequences using migec v1.2.7. Using mixcr v2.1.11, UMI consensuses were aligned to TRA and TRB V and J templates and then assembled into clonotypes. A clonotype was counted as expanded or contracted only when both edgeR and NoisET called the clonotype significant, with the noise models trained on biological replicates. For edgeR calls, a false discovery rate-adjusted p below 0.01 and a log2 fold-change threshold of 1 were applied. As an exploratory analysis of dynamics, max-normalized trajectories of the 1000 most abundant clonotypes were examined with PCA combined with hierarchical clustering. Each responding clone was given a CD4 or CD8 phenotype based on the CD4+ and CD8+ repertoires, which had been sequenced separately. TCRdb ran its own pipeline on the public reads, namely fastp trimming at Q25 and MiXCR clone calling, and kept in-frame beta chains. Every distinct CDR3 protein forms one entry, paired with its most common genes and DNA. The V and J calls were not made by the authors but by TCRdb's processing. For this sample the table gives about 600,000 distinct CDR3 sequences, of which about 20% were detected only once. Roughly 8.3% of the sample is in the top ten clones.

What the research found in general, with its limitations: Whether the second-wave clones peaking on day 37 were SARS-CoV-2 specific was not confirmed. Contracting CD4+ clones were found mainly in CM and EM memory subsets, while CD8+ clones were enriched in EMRA. Only a couple of mild cases were covered in the study, and larger cohorts including severe cases with pre-infection samples were considered necessary. Some responding clones were found in pre-infection memory, which suggests that pre-existing cross-reactive memory T cells took part in the SARS-CoV-2 response. From day 15 to 85, contracting clones showed balanced CD4/CD8 phenotypes, whereas a second wave of clones that expanded from day 15 to 37 leaned towards CD4+.

Comments on this clonotype: Its antigen is still unknown. No much larger clone is present one base from it, and per-base qualities are unavailable.

Sequenced: PBMCs or a T cell subset sorted from them (not recorded which). The receptor comes from an adult woman who had mild COVID-19 (a few samples of this study predate the infection). The sample titles of this study are shuffled in the database, so cell type and time point are left out; the donor was told from shared clones. The rearranged segments are TRBV19 and TRBJ1-5; a weak D assignment points to TRBD1 (5 bases agree). The nucleotides are TGTGCCAGTAGTACCAGGGATGGGGACAATCAGCCCCAGCATTTT. Its coded protein is CASSTRDGDNQPQHF.